A single sample is the source of the 30 T cell receptor beta chains below, sequenced in a study of blood T cell repertoires in COVID-19. TCRdb keeps only in-frame clones here, not all; method: immunoSEQ multiplex PCR. Of 150,000 to 180,000 clones in the sample, 91% were seen once. Sequencing used peripheral blood. These receptor sequences come from a man aged 45-65 years with acute or convalescent COVID-19.

This clone was found once. The chain uses TRBV18 and TRBJ2-1; 12 positions match TRBD2. This CDR3 has 16 amino acids. Per the germline V gene, CDR1 is KGHSH and CDR2 is LQKENI. The J segment lost 7 bases and the V segment lost 0 bases, leaving 4 bases of the junction unmatched. CDR3 amino acids: CASSPPASGGANEQFF. The CDR3 DNA sequence: TGTGCCAGCTCACCACCGGCTAGCGGGGGGGCGAATGAGCAGTTCTTC.

The V gene is TRBV11-2, the J gene TRBJ2-7; TRBD1 matches 8 bases. The CDR3 is 16 amino acids. With 5 bases clipped from V and 3 bases from J, the junction kept 12 bases outside the gene matches. CDR1 is SGHAT, CDR2 FQNNGV, per germline. CDR3 bases: TGTGCCAGCAGCCTCTTACAGGGGGTATTGGGCTACGAGCAGTACTTC. Translated: CASSLLQGVLGYEQYF.

The rearrangement uses TRBV7-9 and TRBJ2-5, with D maybe TRBD2 (5 bases). This CDR3 contains 14 residues. Deletions cut 5 bases from V and 0 bases from J, with 10 bases between. Germline V CDR1 and CDR2: SEHNR, FQNEAQ (reference sequence). CDR3 nucleotide sequence: TGTGCCAGCAGCCCGCCGGGGAACCAAGAGACCCAGTACTTC. This gives the protein CASSPPGNQETQYF.

This chain uses TRBV7-3 with TRBJ2-2; 7 bases are shared with TRBD2. Trimming at V came to 2 bases and at J to 4 bases, leaving 4 bases not matched to a gene. The V gene's germline CDR1 is SGHTA and CDR2 FQGTGA. The CDR3 contains 15 residues. Written as DNA, the CDR3 is TGTGCCAGCAGCTTAGCGGGAGTCAGCACCGGGGAGCTGTTTTTT. This sequence encodes CASSLAGVSTGELFF.

V is TRBV2 and J is TRBJ2-2, with 9 bases fitting TRBD2. This CDR3 region has 13 residues. The trim removed 8 bases at V and 7 bases at J, leaving 5 bases unmatched. Germline V CDR1 and CDR2: SNHLY, FYNNEI. CDR3 sequence (DNA): TGTGCCAGCTGGCGCGGGAGGGACGGGGAGCTGTTTTTT. This codes for CASWRGRDGELFF.

CDR3 loop: CASSRQGAPLYEQYF. Here the CDR3 DNA reads TGTGCCAGCAGCCGCCAGGGGGCCCCCCTTTACGAGCAGTACTTC. The chain has TRBV3-1 (or the pseudogene TRBV3-2) and TRBJ2-7; 8 bases line up with TRBD1. V was clipped by 4 bases and J by 4 bases; unmatched bases: 9. The CDR3 has 15 amino acids. CDR1 LGHDT and CDR2 YNNKEL come from the germline V gene (reference sequence).

This rearrangement joins TRBV5-1 to TRBJ1-6, with a weak D call TRBD1 (5 bases). Germline V gene lookup returns CDR1 SGHRS and CDR2 YFSETQ. Between the trimmed V and J ends, which lost 3 bases and 8 bases, there was a span of 12 bases. CDR3 length: 14 amino acids. The CDR3 sequence is CASSWDGSYSPLHF. The CDR3 coding sequence is TGCGCCAGCAGCTGGGACGGGAGCTATTCACCCCTCCACTTT.

The rearrangement links TRBV16 to TRBJ1-6; weak D call: TRBD1 (6 bases). Deletions cut 2 bases from V and 7 bases from J, with 9 bases between. Germline V gene sequence: CDR1 KGHSY, CDR2 FQNENV. CDR3 length: 14 residues. DNA for the CDR3: TGTGCCAGCAGCCAAATGACAGGCAATTCACCCCTCCACTTT. As protein: CASSQMTGNSPLHF.

The V call is TRBV4-3, the J call TRBJ2-2, with a tentative D call TRBD2 (5 bases). Trimming left V 4 bases short and J 6 bases short, with 12 bases between. The CDR3 is made up of 14 amino acids. Germline loops: CDR1 LGHNA, CDR2 YSLEER. CDR3 sequence (DNA): TGCGCCAGCAGCCGATTCAGCGGTCCCGGGGAGCTGTTTTTT. It is translated as CASSRFSGPGELFF.

The chain employs TRBV4-3 and TRBJ1-5, with no clear D. CDR1 and CDR2 (germline): LGHNA, YSLEER. The germline V and J ends were trimmed by 0 bases and 3 bases, with 9 bases remaining between them. The CDR3 has 15 residues. CDR3 region: CASSQDGRDNQPQHF. CDR3 DNA: TGCGCCAGCAGCCAAGATGGGAGAGACAATCAGCCCCAGCATTTT.

This clone occurred once. This sequence joins TRBV3-1 (or the pseudogene TRBV3-2) and TRBJ1-2, with TRBD1 identical over 7 bases. The trim removed 1 base at V and 4 bases at J, leaving 6 bases unmatched. Looked up from germline, CDR1 is LGHDT and CDR2 is YNNKEL (reference sequence). The CDR3 contains 15 residues. The CDR3 bases are TGTGCCAGCAGCCAAGGGTGGACAGGAACCTATGGCTACACCTTC. Translated: CASSQGWTGTYGYTF.

This chain connects TRBV28 to TRBJ1-3; unclear D gene. The CDR3 loop spans 16 amino acids. From germline, CDR1 is MDHEN and CDR2 SYDVKM. Trimming cost V 6 bases and J 2 bases, with 17 bases left between them. This CDR3 reads CASSSTYRQAGNTIYF. The DNA for the CDR3 is TGTGCCAGCAGCTCAACCTACCGGCAGGCTGGAAACACCATATATTTT. Full variable domain (remainder filled in from reference TRBV28 and TRBJ1-3): DVKVTQSSRYLVKRTGEKVFLECVQDMDHENMFWYRQDPGLGLRLIYFSYDVKMKEKGDIPEGYSVSREKKERFSLILESASTNQTSMYLCASSSTYRQAGNTIYFGEGSWLTVV.

Of note for this clone: Other DNA sequences in this specimen translate into the identical CDR3. The CDR3 loop reads CASSLGSGSGNTIYF. CDR3 nucleotide sequence: TGCGCCAGCAGCTTGGGGTCAGGCTCTGGAAACACCATATATTTT. The chain joins TRBV5-1 to TRBJ1-3, with D uncertain. Germline V lookup: CDR1 SGHRS, CDR2 YFSETQ. This CDR3 region has 15 residues. Trimming took off 0 bases at V and 0 bases at J, with 7 bases between the two ends.

V is TRBV19 and J is TRBJ2-1; a possible D gene is TRBD2 (6 bases). Trimming stripped 7 bases from V and 0 bases from J, with 13 bases between. This CDR3 spans 15 amino acids. Germline V gives CDR1 LNHDA, CDR2 SQIVND (reference sequence). The CDR3: CASNPSGSSYNEQFF. In DNA form, the CDR3 reads TGTGCCAGTAACCCCTCCGGGAGCTCCTACAATGAGCAGTTCTTC.

This clone was counted only a few times. The V gene is TRBV2, the J gene TRBJ2-2, with 11 positions matching TRBD2. In germline, CDR1 is SNHLY, CDR2 FYNNEI. The CDR3 has 15 residues. Trimming at V came to 2 bases and at J to 7 bases, leaving 3 bases not matched to a gene. CDR3 sequence (DNA): TGTGCCAGCAGTGAATCTAGCGGGAGGAGCGGGGAGCTGTTTTTT. Encoded protein: CASSESSGRSGELFF.

The J gene is TRBJ2-7, the V gene TRBV28; a possible D gene is TRBD1 (5 bases). This CDR3 comprises 13 residues. V lost 9 bases and J 3 bases, leaving 15 bases between the germline ends. Germline V gene sequence: CDR1 MDHEN, CDR2 SYDVKM. The CDR3 sequence: CASRTPTGYEQYF. CDR3 bases: TGTGCCAGTAGAACCCCTACAGGCTACGAGCAGTACTTC.

The J gene is TRBJ1-1, the V gene TRBV5-1; D may be TRBD1 (5 bases). Per germline, CDR1 SGHRS and CDR2 YFSETQ. Trimming pared 7 bases from V and 4 bases from J, leaving 14 bases between. This CDR3 comprises 13 residues. The CDR3 bases are TGCGCCAGCGGGGAGCGGGGGAGCACTGAAGCTTTCTTT. Translating it yields CASGERGSTEAFF.

For this clone: The junction and the germline gene differ at one end; a read error may be behind it. The sample contains more than one DNA sequence encoding this CDR3. This chain uses TRBV5-1 with TRBJ1-5; TRBD1 might be the D (5 bases). The CDR3 is 15 amino acids. Germline CDR1 reads SGHRS; CDR2 reads YFSETQ. CDR3 amino acids: CASSLAGLRNQPQHF. The DNA for the CDR3 is TGCGCCAGCAGTTTGGCAGGGTTGAGAAATCAGCCCCAGCATTTT.

V and J are TRBV19 and TRBJ2-2; no clear D gene. Germline V lookup: CDR1 LNHDA, CDR2 SQIVND (reference sequence). The CDR3 has 17 residues. The ends were cut back, 3 bases at V and 0 bases at J, with 14 bases in the middle. The CDR3 coding sequence is TGTGCCAGTAGTATTCTCCAACTGAGCTCGAACACCGGGGAGCTGTTTTTT. As protein: CASSILQLSSNTGELFF.

CDR3 sequence (DNA): TGTGCCAGCAGCCCCTCCGGGAGGCCCAGGGCAGAGACCCAGTACTTC. Amino acid sequence: CASSPSGRPRAETQYF. This rearrangement joins TRBV7-3 to TRBJ2-5; TRBD2 matches 7 bases. The germline V gene has CDR1 SGHTA and CDR2 FQGTGA. There are 16 residues in the CDR3. Germline trimming cut 5 bases from V and 4 bases from J; bases unmatched to any gene: 13.

The chain couples TRBV19 to TRBJ2-3; 7 bases match TRBD2. This CDR3 contains 13 residues. Unmatched junction bases numbered 5, after V lost 7 bases and J lost 4 bases. Germline V gives CDR1 LNHDA, CDR2 SQIVND (reference sequence). CDR3 sequence reads: CASMRETADTQYF. In nucleotides, the CDR3 is TGTGCCAGTATGCGGGAGACGGCAGATACGCAGTATTTT.

The chain couples TRBV28 to TRBJ2-2; 8 bases map to TRBD2. J lost 4 bases, V lost 3 bases, and 4 bases had no gene match. This CDR3 has 15 amino acids. CDR1 and CDR2 (germline): MDHEN, SYDVKM. The CDR3 sequence: CASSFSGAGTGELFF. The CDR3 DNA sequence: TGTGCCAGCAGTTTTAGCGGGGCGGGCACCGGGGAGCTGTTTTTT.

The CDR3 coding sequence is TGTGCCAGCTCACTCCTCGAGGTGGACAATGAGCAGTTCTTC. Translated: CASSLLEVDNEQFF. This chain links TRBV18 with TRBJ2-1; no clear D gene. The CDR3 length is 14 residues. CDR1 KGHSH and CDR2 LQKENI come from the germline V gene. Deletions cut 4 bases from V and 5 bases from J, with 12 bases between.

Only a few counts were recorded for this clone. The CDR3 loop is CSVGDRVSNQPQHF. The CDR3, as DNA: TGCAGCGTGGGCGACAGGGTAAGCAATCAGCCCCAGCATTTT. This chain links TRBV29-1 with TRBJ1-5, with 7 bases aligning to TRBD1. V lost 6 bases, J lost 1 base, and 6 bases stayed unmatched. The CDR3 consists of 14 residues. Germline V gene lookup returns CDR1 SQVTM and CDR2 ANQGSEA.

The chain recombines TRBV4-3 with TRBJ1-3; D not certain. V lost 4 bases and J lost 2, with 15 bases in between. This CDR3 contains 16 residues. CDR1 LGHNA and CDR2 YSLEER come from the germline V gene. The CDR3 region has the DNA TGCGCCAGCAGCCGCCACACGAATCATCCTGGAAACACCATATATTTT. It translates to CASSRHTNHPGNTIYF.

This clone was seen just once. V is TRBV7-8 and J is TRBJ1-1; D is possibly TRBD1 (5 bases). Between the trimmed V and J ends, which lost 5 bases and 6 bases, there was a span of 28 bases. CDR3 length: 18 amino acids. Germline values: CDR1 SGHVS, CDR2 FQNEAQ. The CDR3: CASSRDSQGVGGRAEAFF. The CDR3 nucleotides read TGTGCCAGCAGCCGCGACTCCCAGGGTGTGGGAGGGAGAGCTGAAGCTTTCTTT.

The chain links TRBV6-5 to TRBJ1-6; 7 bases fit TRBD1. V shed 2 bases and J 6 bases; nucleotides not matched to a gene: 1. The CDR3 is made up of 14 amino acids. Germline V gene lookup returns CDR1 MNHEY and CDR2 SVGAGI. CDR3 residues: CASSYAGGNSPLHF. As DNA, the CDR3 is TGTGCCAGCAGTTACGCAGGGGGTAATTCACCCCTCCACTTT.

The rearrangement joins TRBV7-9 to TRBJ1-1; 8 nucleotides line up with TRBD1. Looked up from germline, CDR1 is SEHNR and CDR2 is FQNEAQ (reference sequence). This CDR3 is 13 amino acids long. V was pared by 4 bases and J by 7 bases, with 5 bases of the junction left unmatched. CDR3 nucleotides: TGTGCCAGCAGCTCCGGACAGGGAGGTGAAGCTTTCTTT. Amino acids: CASSSGQGGEAFF.

A single count supports this clone. The chain links TRBV29-1 to TRBJ2-7; TRBD2 might be the D (6 bases). Germline-derived CDR1 and CDR2 are SQVTM and ANQGSEA. This CDR3 spans 12 amino acids. Trimming stripped 6 bases from V and 7 bases from J, with 16 bases between. The CDR3: CSVQGGGREQYF. The CDR3 coding sequence is TGCAGCGTGCAGGGAGGTGGGAGGGAGCAGTACTTC.

J is TRBJ1-2 and V is TRBV6-5; D is uncertain. CDR3 size: 16 residues. V was clipped by 0 bases and J by 12 bases, with 23 bases between them. Germline CDR1 and CDR2: MNHEY and SVGAGI. The CDR3 DNA is TGTGCCAGCAGTTACTCCGCGACAAGAGGACTTACGGTCCACACCTTC. Encoded protein: CASSYSATRGLTVHTF.